The following is a TCR beta chain sequence with its context. The method was immunoSEQ multiplex PCR; TCRdb's version includes in-frame clones alone and lacks a portion of them. The sample records some 300,000 clones, approximately 89% being singletons. The record originates from a study of blood T cell repertoires in COVID-19. V dropped 5 bases and J dropped 9 bases, with 11 bases sitting between them. This CDR3 comprises 12 residues. The germline V gene encodes CDR1 LGHDT and CDR2 YNNKEL (reference sequence). This receptor was identified in a woman between 25 and 40 years old who had recovered from COVID-19. The material sequenced was PBMCs or T cells enriched from blood (not recorded which). The V call is TRBV3-1 (or the pseudogene TRBV3-2), the J call TRBJ2-1, with D perhaps TRBD1 (5 bases). The CDR3 nucleotides are TGTGCCAGCAGCGACAGTCCCCGTGAGCAGTTCTTC. Protein: CASSDSPREQFF.